This T cell receptor (beta chain) was profiled in a study of early T cells in non-severe SARS-CoV-2 infection. About the research overall: Unpaired chains resulted from sequencing bulk RNA of unsorted whole blood. Broader study findings: Matching results from VDJdb favored anti-spike CD8 responses, leaving private and CD4 specificities undetected.

Concerning this clonotype: Antigen specificity is unknown.

Researchers attached unique molecular identifiers to individual cDNA molecules. TCRdb re-derived calls from the 5' RACE reads in MiXCR, one entry per CDR3 protein. Of more than 55,000 distinct CDR3 sequences detected, 5.9% appear once; the ten largest clones hold 3.4%. Germline V gene lookup returns CDR1 SGHTA and CDR2 FQGNSA. The V gene lost 1 base and the J gene lost 2 bases, with 9 bases spanning the gap. The CDR3 is 14 residues long. The source material was whole blood, sampled at baseline. This rearrangement joins TRBV7-2 to TRBJ2-7; D not certain. This clonotype originated in an adult who was a healthcare worker with PCR-confirmed SARS-CoV-2 infection or an uninfected control (not recorded which). The CDR3 nucleotides read TGTGCCAGCAGCTTAGGAGGTGCCCCCTACGAGCAGTACTTC. This sequence encodes CASSLGGAPYEQYF.